The 25 T cell receptor beta chains below come from one sample, sequenced in a study of blood T cell repertoires in COVID-19. Generated by immunoSEQ multiplex PCR, the TCRdb table keeps only in-frame clones and is missing some. Of fewer than 150,000 clones in the sample, more than 75% are singletons; the top ten hold 7.5% to 10%. The sequencing input was peripheral blood. Source of these receptors: a woman in her 40s with acute or convalescent COVID-19.

Only a few counts were recorded for this clone. The chain couples TRBV2 to TRBJ1-1; no reliable D call. From germline, CDR1 is SNHLY and CDR2 FYNNEI. The CDR3 has 11 residues. V was pared by 7 bases and J by 4 bases, with 7 bases between. CDR3 sequence (DNA): TGTGCCAGCATGTCTTTCACTGAAGCTTTCTTT. Translated: CASMSFTEAFF.

This clone was counted a few times. The chain links TRBV19 to TRBJ1-5, with D possibly matching TRBD1 (6 bases). Trimming shortened V by 0 bases and J by 7 bases, and 13 bases separated the two germline ends. Germline-derived CDR1 and CDR2 are LNHDA and SQIVND (reference sequence). The CDR3 is 15 residues long. CDR3 loop: CASSIESGAGQPQHF. The CDR3 DNA is TGTGCCAGTAGTATAGAGTCAGGGGCTGGACAGCCCCAGCATTTT.

The chain uses TRBV11-2 and TRBJ1-1; tentatively, D is TRBD1 (5 bases). The length of the CDR3 is 15 residues. The germline gives CDR1 SGHAT, CDR2 FQNNGV. The germline V and J ends were trimmed by 1 base and 1 base, with 10 bases remaining between them. The DNA of the CDR3 is TGTGCCAGCAGCTTAGCGGGGGAATCGAACACTGAAGCTTTCTTT. It encodes CASSLAGESNTEAFF.

This chain uses TRBV5-5 with TRBJ1-1; D gene ambiguous. The V end was cut by 0 bases, the J end by 2 bases, with 14 bases between. The CDR3 is made up of 16 amino acids. CDR1 and CDR2 (germline): SGHKS, YYEKEE (reference sequence). The CDR3: CASSLVDRRGNTEAFF. In nucleotides, the CDR3 is TGTGCCAGCAGCTTGGTTGATCGACGGGGTAACACTGAAGCTTTCTTT.

V and J are TRBV6-5 and TRBJ1-2; D is uncertain. Trimming shortened V by 4 bases and J by 9 bases, and 18 bases separated the two germline ends. Germline V gene lookup returns CDR1 MNHEY and CDR2 SVGAGI. The CDR3 is made up of 14 amino acids. The CDR3 DNA sequence: TGTGCCAGCAGTTCCCCGTCAGGAGGAACTAGCTACACCTTC. Amino acid sequence: CASSSPSGGTSYTF.

The chain joins TRBV4-2 to TRBJ2-4, with 8 positions matching TRBD1. CDR3 length: 15 residues. Unmatched junction bases numbered 5, after V lost 1 base and J lost 6 bases. The germline CDR1 and CDR2 sequences are LGHNA and YNFKEQ. The CDR3 sequence: CASSQGTGTGNIQYF. The DNA of the CDR3 is TGTGCCAGCAGCCAAGGAACGGGGACAGGAAACATTCAGTACTTC.

The chain uses TRBV6-5 and TRBJ2-7; TRBD1 matches 7 bases. Germline trimming cut 10 bases from V and 1 base from J; bases unmatched to any gene: 7. The CDR3 has 13 amino acids. The V gene's germline CDR1 is MNHEY and CDR2 SVGAGI. The CDR3 DNA reads TGTGCCATCCACCGACAGGGATCCTACGAGCAGTACTTC. Translating gives CAIHRQGSYEQYF.

The chain uses TRBV7-2 and TRBJ1-3; TRBD1 matches 7 bases. The junction had 4 bases not matched to a gene; V was cut back by 4 bases and J by 4 bases. This CDR3 region has 14 residues. Looked up from germline, CDR1 is SGHTA and CDR2 is FQGNSA. In nucleotides, the CDR3 is TGTGCCAGCAGCTCGACAGGGCTAGGAAACACCATATATTTT. Translation: CASSSTGLGNTIYF.

The V gene is TRBV3-1 (or the pseudogene TRBV3-2), the J gene TRBJ1-6; weak D call: TRBD1 (6 bases). Germline CDR1 and CDR2: LGHDT and YNNKEL (reference sequence). Trimming removed 7 bases from V and 2 bases from J, with 9 bases in between. The CDR3 consists of 14 residues. CDR3 coding DNA: TGTGCCAGCAAGGGGGAGCCCTATAATTCACCCCTCCACTTT. Amino acids: CASKGEPYNSPLHF.

The V call is TRBV9, the J call TRBJ2-1; possibly TRBD2 for D (6 bases). From germline, CDR1 is SGDLS and CDR2 YYNGEE. The CDR3 length is 12 residues. V lost 3 bases and J 9 bases, leaving 10 bases between the germline ends. In DNA, the CDR3 is TGTGCCAGCAGCGGGCTGCGGGGTGAGCAGTTCTTC. Residues: CASSGLRGEQFF.

This chain links TRBV3-1 (or the pseudogene TRBV3-2) with TRBJ2-2; D is possibly TRBD2 (6 bases). CDR3 length: 16 residues. The germline V gene encodes CDR1 LGHDT and CDR2 YNNKEL (reference sequence). V was trimmed by 1 base and J by 5 bases, leaving 14 bases between them. The CDR3 DNA follows: TGTGCCAGCAGCCAAGTTCCAGGGCGGGAAACCGGGGAGCTGTTTTTT. It codes for CASSQVPGRETGELFF.

J is TRBJ1-4 and V is TRBV5-5; D possibly corresponds to TRBD1 (6 bases). Trimming took 6 bases from V and 14 from J, leaving 26 bases between them. CDR3 length equals 15 residues. Germline V CDR1 and CDR2: SGHKS, YYEKEE (reference sequence). The CDR3 sequence: CASTEGHDISPRLFF. Written as DNA, the CDR3 is TGTGCCAGCACCGAGGGACACGACATTAGCCCAAGGCTGTTTTTT.

The V gene is TRBV7-9, the J gene TRBJ2-7; possibly TRBD1 for D (6 bases). The ends were cut back, 2 bases at V and 6 bases at J, with 20 bases in the middle. Germline V gene data show CDR1 as SEHNR and CDR2 as FQNEAQ (reference sequence). CDR3 length equals 16 residues. This CDR3 reads CASSLTGQLAVSEQYF. The CDR3 region has the DNA TGTGCCAGCAGCTTAACCGGACAGCTGGCCGTAAGCGAGCAGTACTTC.

This sequence joins TRBV5-1 and TRBJ1-2; a weak D match, TRBD1 (6 bases). Looked up from germline, CDR1 is SGHRS and CDR2 is YFSETQ. This CDR3 spans 15 amino acids. The germline V and J ends were trimmed by 0 bases and 3 bases, with 12 bases remaining between them. Written as DNA, the CDR3 is TGCGCCAGCAGCTTGGGACAGGAAAGCTACTATGGCTACACCTTC. This translates into CASSLGQESYYGYTF.

V usage is TRBV6-5 and J usage is TRBJ1-4; no clear D gene. Trimming took off 0 bases at V and 8 bases at J, with 13 bases between the two ends. This CDR3 contains 15 residues. Germline V gene data show CDR1 as MNHEY and CDR2 as SVGAGI. The CDR3 DNA reads TGTGCCAGCAGTTACTCGGCGGCTACAAGAGAAAAACTGTTTTTT. Amino acids: CASSYSAATREKLFF.

V is TRBV18 and J is TRBJ1-2, with D maybe TRBD1 (5 bases). The CDR3 is made up of 13 amino acids. Germline values: CDR1 KGHSH, CDR2 LQKENI. V lost 5 bases to trimming and J lost 6 bases, with 13 bases between them. Here the CDR3 reads CASSSGGIDGYTF. CDR3 sequence (DNA): TGTGCCAGCTCATCGGGGGGGATTGATGGCTACACCTTC.

This clone was seen once. The chain carries TRBV5-6 and TRBJ1-5; tentative D call: TRBD1 (5 bases). CDR3 length equals 16 residues. V was pared by 1 base and J by 3 bases, with 14 bases between. The germline V gene encodes CDR1 SGHDT and CDR2 YYEEEE. For the CDR3, the DNA is TGTGCCAGCAGCTTGCTCTCGGGGGACCCCAATCAGCCCCAGCATTTT. Its protein is CASSLLSGDPNQPQHF. Full variable domain (rest looked up from reference TRBV5-6 and TRBJ1-5): DAGVTQSPTHLIKTRGQQVTLRCSPKSGHDTVSWYQQALGQGPQFIFQYYEEEERQRGNFPDRFSGHQFPNYSSELNVNALLLGDSALYLCASSLLSGDPNQPQHFGDGTRLSIL.

V gene TRBV5-1 combines with J gene TRBJ1-6; 10 bases match TRBD1. V shed 0 bases and J 8 bases; nucleotides not matched to a gene: 2. Germline CDR1 SGHRS, CDR2 YFSETQ. The CDR3 is 15 residues long. CDR3: CASSLGQGADSPLHF. CDR3 nucleotides: TGCGCCAGCAGCTTGGGACAGGGGGCGGATTCACCCCTCCACTTT.

The chain combines TRBV5-1 with TRBJ2-1; 7 nucleotides line up with TRBD2. Germline lookup yields CDR1 SGHRS and CDR2 YFSETQ. V lost 0 bases to trimming and J lost 3 bases; unmatched junction nucleotides: 6. This CDR3 is 16 amino acids long. The CDR3 is CASSLARDYRYNEQFF. For the CDR3, the DNA is TGCGCCAGCAGCTTGGCGAGGGACTACCGCTACAATGAGCAGTTCTTC.

This chain links TRBV2 with TRBJ1-1, with 8 positions matching TRBD1. V shed 8 bases, J shed 7 bases, and the junction held 3 bases outside the gene matches. Looked up from germline, CDR1 is SNHLY and CDR2 is FYNNEI. The CDR3 contains 11 residues. The CDR3, as DNA: TGTGCCAGCGAGGGGACAGGTGAAGCTTTCTTT. This codes for CASEGTGEAFF.

This chain joins TRBV29-1 and TRBJ1-5; D not certain. Trimming pared 4 bases from V and 0 bases from J, leaving 7 bases between. Germline values: CDR1 SQVTM, CDR2 ANQGSEA. CDR3 length: 13 amino acids. The CDR3 coding sequence is TGCAGCGTTGCCGGGGATAGCAATCAGCCCCAGCATTTT. Amino acids: CSVAGDSNQPQHF. The full variable domain, completed using reference TRBV29-1 and TRBJ1-5, is SAVISQKPSRDICQRGTSLTIQCQVDSQVTMMFWYRQQPGQSLTLIATANQGSEATYESGFVIDKFPISRPNLTFSTLTVSNMSPEDSSIYLCSVAGDSNQPQHFGDGTRLSIL.

The V gene is TRBV24-1, the J gene TRBJ2-3; TRBD1 agrees at 8 bases. The CDR3 is 15 residues long. The junction had 6 bases not matched to a gene; V was cut back by 3 bases and J by 5 bases. Germline loops: CDR1 KGHDR, CDR2 SFDVKD. The CDR3 loop reads CATSDTGTGQDTQYF. DNA for the CDR3: TGTGCCACCAGTGATACCGGGACAGGCCAAGATACGCAGTATTTT.

This sequence joins TRBV4-3 and TRBJ2-7, with TRBD1 as a possible D gene (6 bases). The CDR3 covers 15 residues. Trimming pared 2 bases from V and 4 bases from J, leaving 15 bases between. CDR1 is LGHNA, CDR2 YSLEER, per germline. The CDR3 region is CASSQIGGGSYEQYF. The CDR3 coding sequence is TGCGCCAGCAGCCAAATAGGGGGTGGCTCTTACGAGCAGTACTTC.

This chain joins TRBV19 and TRBJ1-5; D is uncertain. The CDR3 loop spans 15 amino acids. V lost 6 bases to trimming and J lost 7 bases, with 19 bases between them. Germline V lookup: CDR1 LNHDA, CDR2 SQIVND (reference sequence). The chain's CDR3 is CASRSGSGPRQPQHF. Here the CDR3 DNA reads TGTGCCAGTAGGAGCGGATCGGGTCCAAGGCAGCCCCAGCATTTT.

This clone was found a few times. Other DNA sequences in this sample translate to the same CDR3. This chain links TRBV6-6 with TRBJ1-2, with D uncertain. The germline CDR1 and CDR2 sequences are MNHNY and SVGAGI (reference sequence). CDR3 size: 13 residues. V lost 6 bases to trimming and J lost 3 bases, with 11 bases between them. The CDR3 here is CASSPSGDYGYTF. In DNA form, the CDR3 reads TGTGCCAGCAGCCCCTCCGGTGACTATGGCTACACCTTC.